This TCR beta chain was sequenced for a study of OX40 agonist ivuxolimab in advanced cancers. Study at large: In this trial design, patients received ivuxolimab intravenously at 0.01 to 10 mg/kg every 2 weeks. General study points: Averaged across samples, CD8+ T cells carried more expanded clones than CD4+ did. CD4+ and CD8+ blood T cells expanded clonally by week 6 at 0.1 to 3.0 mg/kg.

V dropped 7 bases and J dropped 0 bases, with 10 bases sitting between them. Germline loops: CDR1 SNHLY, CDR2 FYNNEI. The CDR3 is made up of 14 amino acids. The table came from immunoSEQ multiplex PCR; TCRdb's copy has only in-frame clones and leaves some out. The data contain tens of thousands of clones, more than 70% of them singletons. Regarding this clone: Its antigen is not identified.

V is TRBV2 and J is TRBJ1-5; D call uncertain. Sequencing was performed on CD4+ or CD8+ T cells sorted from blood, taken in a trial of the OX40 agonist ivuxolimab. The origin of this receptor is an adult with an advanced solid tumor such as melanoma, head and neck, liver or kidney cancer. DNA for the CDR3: TGTGCCAGCATGGGCCTTCATAGCAATCAGCCCCAGCATTTT. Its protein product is CASMGLHSNQPQHF.